One sample yielded the 3 T cell receptor beta chains listed below, sequenced in a study of T-cell reconstitution after alpha-beta-depleted transplantation in children. TCRbeta library preparation incorporated unique molecular identifiers. MiXCR, run by TCRdb on the PCR reads, gives a single entry per CDR3 protein. The sample comprises roughly 500,000 distinct CDR3 sequences, 30% to 35% of which are singletons, and 2% to 3% rests with the top ten. This material consisted of PBMCs from the stem cell graft donor, taken from the stem cell graft. These receptors all stem from a human donor who donated a stem cell graft to a child with aplastic anemia.

This clonotype occurred once. J is TRBJ2-1 and V is TRBV7-9, with D possibly called TRBD1 or TRBD2 (5 bases each). Germline loops: CDR1 SEHNR, CDR2 FQNEAQ (reference sequence). CDR3 length: 15 amino acids. The V end was cut by 5 bases, the J end by 6 bases, with 17 bases between. The CDR3 spells CASSPRDGRTNEQFF. Here the CDR3 DNA reads TGTGCCAGCAGCCCCCGGGACGGACGGACCAATGAGCAGTTCTTC.

This CDR3 reads CAISEAGQGIRNYGYTF. In DNA, the CDR3 is TGTGCCATCAGTGAGGCGGGACAGGGGATCCGTAACTATGGCTACACCTTC. The gene calls are TRBV10-3 and TRBJ1-2; 10 bases map to TRBD1. The CDR3 contains 17 residues. Germline-derived CDR1 and CDR2 are ENHRY and SYGVKD. The V and J ends lost 2 bases and 1 base, in that order; junction bases with no gene match: 7.

This clonotype was observed a handful of times. The genes are TRBV5-4 and TRBJ2-2; 7 bases are shared with TRBD2. V lost 1 base and J lost 7; bases outside the gene matches: 19. Germline V gene lookup returns CDR1 SGHNT and CDR2 YYREEE (reference sequence). This CDR3 spans 19 amino acids. The CDR3 is CASSLPPGTQAGTNGELFF. Here the CDR3 DNA reads TGTGCCAGCAGCTTGCCCCCAGGGACGCAAGCGGGAACGAACGGGGAGCTGTTTTTT.